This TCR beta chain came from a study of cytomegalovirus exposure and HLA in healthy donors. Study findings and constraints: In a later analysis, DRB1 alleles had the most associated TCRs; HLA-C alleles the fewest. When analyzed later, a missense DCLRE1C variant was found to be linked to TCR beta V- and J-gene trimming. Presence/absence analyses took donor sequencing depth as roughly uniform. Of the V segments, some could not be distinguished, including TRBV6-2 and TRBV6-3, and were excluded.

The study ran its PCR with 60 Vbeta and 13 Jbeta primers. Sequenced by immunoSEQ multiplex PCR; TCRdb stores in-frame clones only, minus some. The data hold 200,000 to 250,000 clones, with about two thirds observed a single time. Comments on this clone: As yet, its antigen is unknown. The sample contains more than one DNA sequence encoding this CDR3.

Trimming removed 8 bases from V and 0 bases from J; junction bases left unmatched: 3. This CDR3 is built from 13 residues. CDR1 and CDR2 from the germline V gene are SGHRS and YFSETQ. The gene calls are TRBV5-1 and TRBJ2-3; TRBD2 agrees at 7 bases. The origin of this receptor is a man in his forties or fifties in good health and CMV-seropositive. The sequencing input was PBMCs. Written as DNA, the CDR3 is TGCGCCAGTGGCGGGGGAAGCACAGATACGCAGTATTTT. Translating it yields CASGGGSTDTQYF.